The rows below give T cell receptor beta chains drawn from one sample of a study of regulatory T cells in long-lasting Graves disease. In TCRdb, the multiplex PCR reads were re-called with MiXCR into one record per CDR3 protein. This repertoire shows around 400,000 distinct CDR3 sequences, 21% found once; its top ten account for roughly an eighth. This specimen was peripheral blood mononuclear cells (PBMCs), taken when the disease was refractory, from a patient treated with antithyroid drugs. These receptors originate from a female donor with Graves disease. Each CDR3 is given with its conserved first and last residue. The D gene is left open where the match is weak. Expanded clones are given a class, and other clones once, few, many or no size at all.

abundance	d_gene	v_gene	j_gene	CDR3aa	CDR3nt
NA	NA	TRBV4-1	TRBJ1-1	CASSQDPLGFPEAFF	TGCGCCAGCAGCCAAGATCCACTGGGGTTTCCTGAAGCTTTCTTT
few	NA	TRBV20-1	TRBJ1-4	CSARDTRGEKLFF	TGCAGTGCTAGAGATACCCGGGGAGAAAAACTGTTTTTT
many	NA	TRBV12-3/TRBV12-4	TRBJ2-2	CASENREVGELFF	TGTGCCAGCGAAAACAGGGAGGTCGGGGAGCTGTTTTTT
NA	NA	TRBV5-6	TRBJ2-7	CASSLGAGTGYEQYF	TGTGCCAGCAGCTTGGGTGCAGGGACTGGCTACGAGCAGTACTTC
few	TRBD2	TRBV9	TRBJ2-7	CASSPGFGGDEQYF	TGTGCCAGCTCCCCGGGGTTTGGGGGGGACGAGCAGTACTTC
many	TRBD1	TRBV30	TRBJ1-6	CAWSVSQGNSPLHF	TGTGCCTGGAGTGTATCACAGGGGAATTCACCCCTCCACTTT
NA	TRBD2	TRBV29-1	TRBJ2-7	CSVIAGEYYEQYF	TGCAGCGTCATAGCGGGAGAGTACTACGAGCAGTACTTC
NA	NA	TRBV11-2	TRBJ2-2	CASSLDRSGLYGELFF	TGTGCCAGCAGCTTAGATCGGAGTGGTCTTTACGGGGAGCTGTTTTTT
many	NA	TRBV3-1	TRBJ2-5	CASSSGVSQETQYF	TGTGCCAGCAGCTCAGGGGTCAGCCAAGAGACCCAGTACTTC
NA	NA	TRBV20-1	TRBJ2-1	CSASSGRTYNEQFF	TGCAGTGCTAGTAGCGGCCGGACCTACAATGAGCAGTTCTTC
NA	TRBD2	TRBV10-3	TRBJ2-1	CAISESAFKRLAGGLGSYNEQFF	TGTGCCATCAGTGAGTCGGCCTTTAAGCGACTAGCGGGAGGCCTGGGAAGTTACAATGAGCAGTTCTTC
NA	NA	TRBV6-2/TRBV6-3	TRBJ1-2	CASSLRGGINYGYTF	TGTGCCAGCAGTTTGCGGGGGGGGATTAACTATGGCTACACCTTC
many	TRBD2	TRBV24-1	TRBJ2-5	CATSDPSGRAVETQYF	TGTGCCACCAGTGATCCTAGCGGGAGGGCCGTTGAGACCCAGTACTTC
many	TRBD1	TRBV27	TRBJ2-7	CASSFGGRTGANSYEQYF	TGTGCCAGCAGTTTTGGGGGGAGGACAGGGGCGAACTCCTACGAGCAGTACTTC
few	NA	TRBV4-1	TRBJ2-7	CASSHDPGTSYEQYF	TGCGCCAGCAGCCACGATCCCGGGACGTCCTACGAGCAGTACTTC
many	TRBD2	TRBV28	TRBJ2-2	CTSSWGTSGYTGELFF	TGTACCAGCAGCTGGGGGACTAGCGGCTACACCGGGGAGCTGTTTTTT
many	NA	TRBV2	TRBJ1-5	CASSDSGARNQPQHF	TGTGCCAGCAGTGATTCAGGGGCTCGTAATCAGCCCCAGCATTTT
NA	NA	TRBV4-1	TRBJ1-3	CASSKVEIRSLQERSGNTIYF	TGCGCCAGCAGCAAAGTGGAGATACGGTCTCTCCAAGAGCGCAGCGGAAACACCATATATTTT
NA	NA	TRBV30	TRBJ1-2	CAWSVLNYWYGYTF	TGTGCCTGGAGTGTACTCAACTATTGGTATGGCTACACCTTC
many	NA	TRBV6-5	TRBJ2-7	CASSSFQGGHEQYF	TGTGCCAGCAGTTCCTTCCAGGGTGGCCACGAGCAGTACTTC
many	NA	TRBV20-1	TRBJ1-6	CSASRPDSPLHF	TGCAGTGCTAGTCGGCCAGATTCACCCCTCCACTTT
many	TRBD1	TRBV2	TRBJ1-5	CASRYRGGNQPQHF	TGTGCCAGCAGGTACAGGGGTGGCAATCAGCCCCAGCATTTT
NA	NA	TRBV27	TRBJ2-1	CASGLGTFNEQFF	TGTGCCAGCGGACTCGGGACGTTCAATGAGCAGTTCTTC
many	NA	TRBV12-3/TRBV12-4	TRBJ1-1	CASSWDNTEAFF	TGTGCCAGCAGTTGGGACAACACTGAAGCTTTCTTT
many	NA	TRBV7-8	TRBJ2-5	CASSLDERQETQYF	TGTGCCAGCAGCTTAGATGAGCGTCAAGAGACCCAGTACTTC
NA	NA	TRBV2	TRBJ1-3	CASSERQLSGNTIYF	TGTGCCAGCAGTGAACGACAGCTCTCTGGAAACACCATATATTTT
many	NA	TRBV6-9	TRBJ2-2	CASSYSRQNTGELFF	TGTGCCAGCAGTTATAGTCGACAGAACACCGGGGAGCTGTTTTTT
many	NA	TRBV27	TRBJ1-2	CASSAFGGGNYGYTF	TGTGCCAGCAGTGCCTTCGGCGGGGGTAACTATGGCTACACCTTC
many	NA	TRBV6-5	TRBJ1-1	CASSYDSTEAFF	TGTGCCAGCAGCTACGACAGCACTGAAGCTTTCTTT
many	NA	TRBV3-1	TRBJ1-5	CARGKGGVQPQHF	TGTGCCAGGGGCAAAGGGGGGGTTCAGCCCCAGCATTTT
few	NA	TRBV7-9	TRBJ1-1	CASWGVEMNTEAFF	TGTGCCAGTTGGGGAGTAGAAATGAACACTGAAGCTTTCTTT
many	TRBD2	TRBV27	TRBJ2-7	CASSLSGTTMYEQYF	TGTGCCAGCAGTTTATCAGGGACTACCATGTACGAGCAGTACTTC
NA	NA	TRBV25-1	TRBJ2-7	CASSEFLGTDLSYEQYF	TGTGCCAGCAGTGAATTTTTGGGTACAGACCTCTCCTACGAGCAGTACTTC
NA	TRBD2	TRBV20-1	TRBJ2-1	CSARQLAENYNEQFF	TGCAGTGCGAGACAGCTAGCGGAGAACTACAATGAGCAGTTCTTC
few	NA	TRBV10-1	TRBJ1-1	CASSESGALNTEAFF	TGCGCCAGCAGTGAGTCAGGGGCGCTTAACACTGAAGCTTTCTTT
few	TRBD2	TRBV5-1	TRBJ2-2	CASSFMFAGELAGELFF	TGCGCCAGCAGCTTCATGTTCGCGGGAGAGCTTGCCGGGGAGCTGTTTTTT
NA	NA	TRBV7-9	TRBJ2-7	CASSARENHEQYF	TGTGCCAGCAGCGCCCGGGAGAACCACGAGCAGTACTTC
many	NA	TRBV12-3/TRBV12-4	TRBJ2-7	CASSLGQATYEQYF	TGTGCCAGCAGTTTAGGACAGGCTACCTACGAGCAGTACTTC
NA	TRBD1	TRBV27	TRBJ2-7	CASSIEGGPYEQYF	TGTGCCAGCAGTATCGAAGGGGGCCCCTACGAGCAGTACTTC
NA	TRBD1	TRBV7-7	TRBJ2-2	CASSAGGDTGELFF	TGTGCTAGCAGCGCAGGGGGTGACACCGGGGAGCTGTTTTTT
few	NA	TRBV19	TRBJ1-4	CASSTSLESQKLFF	TGTGCCAGTAGTACCAGTTTGGAGTCTCAAAAACTGTTTTTT
many	TRBD1	TRBV28	TRBJ1-3	CASRPGQAGNTIYF	TGTGCCAGCAGACCGGGACAGGCTGGAAACACCATATATTTT